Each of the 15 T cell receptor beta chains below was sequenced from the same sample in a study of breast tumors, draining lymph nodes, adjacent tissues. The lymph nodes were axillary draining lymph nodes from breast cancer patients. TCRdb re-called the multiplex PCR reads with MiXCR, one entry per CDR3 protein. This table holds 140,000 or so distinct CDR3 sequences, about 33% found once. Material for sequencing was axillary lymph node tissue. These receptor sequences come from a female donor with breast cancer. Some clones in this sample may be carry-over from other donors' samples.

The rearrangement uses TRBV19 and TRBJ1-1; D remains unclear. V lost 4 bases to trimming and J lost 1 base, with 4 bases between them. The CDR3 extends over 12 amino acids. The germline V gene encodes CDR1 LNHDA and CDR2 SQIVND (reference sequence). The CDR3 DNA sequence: TGTGCCAGTAGTAGGTGGAACACTGAAGCTTTCTTT. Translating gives CASSRWNTEAFF.

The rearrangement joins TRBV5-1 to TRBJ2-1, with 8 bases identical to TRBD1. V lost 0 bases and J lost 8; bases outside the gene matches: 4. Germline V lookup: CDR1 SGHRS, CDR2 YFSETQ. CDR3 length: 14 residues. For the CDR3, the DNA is TGCGCCAGCAGCTTGGGGGACAGGTTCGATGAGCAGTTCTTC. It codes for CASSLGDRFDEQFF.

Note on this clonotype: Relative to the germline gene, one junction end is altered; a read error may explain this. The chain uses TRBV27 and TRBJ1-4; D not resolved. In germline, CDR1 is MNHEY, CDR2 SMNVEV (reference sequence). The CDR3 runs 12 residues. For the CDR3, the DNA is TGTGCCGGCAGTCGACCTAATGAAAAACTGTTTTTT. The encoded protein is CAGSRPNEKLFF.

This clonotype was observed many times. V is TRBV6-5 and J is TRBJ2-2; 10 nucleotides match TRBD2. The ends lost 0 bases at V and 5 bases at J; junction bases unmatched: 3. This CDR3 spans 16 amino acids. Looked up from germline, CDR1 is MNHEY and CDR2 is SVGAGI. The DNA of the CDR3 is TGTGCCAGCAGTTACTCGGGTAGCGGGGGGACCGGGGAGCTGTTTTTT. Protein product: CASSYSGSGGTGELFF.

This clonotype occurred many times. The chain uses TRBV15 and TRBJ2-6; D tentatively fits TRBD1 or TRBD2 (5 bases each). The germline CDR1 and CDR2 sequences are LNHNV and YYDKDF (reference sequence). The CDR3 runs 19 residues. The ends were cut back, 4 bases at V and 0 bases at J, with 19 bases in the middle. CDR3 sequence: CATSTQLGPGTSGANVLTF. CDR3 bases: TGTGCCACCAGCACCCAGTTGGGGCCAGGGACCTCTGGGGCCAACGTCCTGACTTTC. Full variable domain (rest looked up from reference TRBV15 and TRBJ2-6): DAMVIQNPRYQVTQFGKPVTLSCSQTLNHNVMYWYQQKSSQAPKLLFHYYDKDFNNEADTPDNFQSRRPNTSFCFLDIRSPGLGDTAMYLCATSTQLGPGTSGANVLTFGAGSRLTVL.

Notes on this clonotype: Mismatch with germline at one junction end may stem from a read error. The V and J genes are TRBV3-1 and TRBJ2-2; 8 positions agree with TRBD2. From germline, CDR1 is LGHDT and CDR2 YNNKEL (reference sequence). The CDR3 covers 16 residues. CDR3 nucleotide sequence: TGTGCCAGCAGCCCGTCGGGACTAGGAGGCACCGGGGGGCTGTTTTTT. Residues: CASSPSGLGGTGGLFF. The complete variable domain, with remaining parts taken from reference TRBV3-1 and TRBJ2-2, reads DTAVSQTPKYLVTQMGNDKSIKCEQNLGHDTMYWYKQDSKKFLKIMFSYNNKELIINETVPNRFSPKSPDKAHLNLHINSLELGDSAVYFCASSPSGLGGTGGLFFGEGSRLTVL.

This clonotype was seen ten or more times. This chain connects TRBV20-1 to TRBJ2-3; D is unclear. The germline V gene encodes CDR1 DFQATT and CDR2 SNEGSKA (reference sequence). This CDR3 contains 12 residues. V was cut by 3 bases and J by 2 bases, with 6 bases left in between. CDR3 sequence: CSASDNTDTQYF. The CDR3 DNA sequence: TGCAGTGCTAGCGACAACACAGATACGCAGTATTTT.

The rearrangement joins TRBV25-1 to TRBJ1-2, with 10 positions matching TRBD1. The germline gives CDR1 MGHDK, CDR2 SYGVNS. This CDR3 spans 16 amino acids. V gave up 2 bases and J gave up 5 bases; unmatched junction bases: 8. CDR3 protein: CASSEHTPGQGYGYTF. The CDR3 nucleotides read TGTGCCAGCAGTGAACACACGCCGGGACAGGGGTATGGCTACACCTTC.

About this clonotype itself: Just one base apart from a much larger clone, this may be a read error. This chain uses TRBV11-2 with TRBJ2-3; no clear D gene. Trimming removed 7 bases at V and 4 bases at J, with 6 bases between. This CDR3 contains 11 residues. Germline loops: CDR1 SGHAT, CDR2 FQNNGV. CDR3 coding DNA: TGTGCCAGCACCCTATCAGATACGCAGTATTTT. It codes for CASTLSDTQYF.

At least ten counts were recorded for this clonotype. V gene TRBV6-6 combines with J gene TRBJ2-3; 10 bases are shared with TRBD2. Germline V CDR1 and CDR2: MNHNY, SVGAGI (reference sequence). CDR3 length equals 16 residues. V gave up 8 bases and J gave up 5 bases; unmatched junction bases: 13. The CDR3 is CASRHSGTSDRDTQYF. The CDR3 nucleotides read TGTGCCAGCCGCCACTCGGGGACTAGCGATAGAGATACGCAGTATTTT.

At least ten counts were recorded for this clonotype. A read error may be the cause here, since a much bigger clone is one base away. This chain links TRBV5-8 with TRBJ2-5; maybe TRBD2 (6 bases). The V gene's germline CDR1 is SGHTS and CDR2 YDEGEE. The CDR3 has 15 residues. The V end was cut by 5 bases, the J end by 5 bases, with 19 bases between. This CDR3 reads CASSRPGPGAETQYF. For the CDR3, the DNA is TGTGCCAGCAGTCGGCCAGGACCGGGAGCGGAGACCCAGTACTTC.

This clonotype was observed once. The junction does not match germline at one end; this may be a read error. CDR3 sequence reads: CASSQGPRFQPRHF. The CDR3 DNA follows: TGCGCCAGCAGCCAAGGGCCCCGTTTTCAGCCCCGGCATTTT. This chain uses TRBV3-1 with TRBJ1-5; D unclear. Germline-derived CDR1 and CDR2 are LGHDT and YNNKEL (reference sequence). This CDR3 spans 14 amino acids.

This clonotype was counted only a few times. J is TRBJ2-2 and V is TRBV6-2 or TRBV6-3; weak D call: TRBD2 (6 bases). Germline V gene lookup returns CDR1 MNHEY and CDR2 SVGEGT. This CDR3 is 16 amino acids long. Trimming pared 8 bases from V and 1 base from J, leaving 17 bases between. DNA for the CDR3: TGTGCCAGCTCACCTCCCAGGCGGGAGAACACCGGGGAGCTGTTTTTT. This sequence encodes CASSPPRRENTGELFF.

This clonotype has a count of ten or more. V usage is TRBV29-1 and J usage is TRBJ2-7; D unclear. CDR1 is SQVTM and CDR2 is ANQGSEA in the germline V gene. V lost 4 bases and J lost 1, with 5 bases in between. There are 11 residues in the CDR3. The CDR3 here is CSVGDSYEQYV. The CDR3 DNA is TGCAGCGTTGGCGATTCCTACGAGCAGTACGTC.

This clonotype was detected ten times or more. The CDR3 reads CSARSWDPGTDTQYF. In nucleotides, the CDR3 is TGCAGTGCTAGATCATGGGATCCCGGCACAGATACGCAGTATTTT. This chain connects TRBV20-1 to TRBJ2-3; D is unclear. The ends were cut back, 2 bases at V and 1 base at J, with 13 bases in the middle. Per the germline V gene, CDR1 is DFQATT and CDR2 is SNEGSKA (reference sequence). The CDR3 has 15 residues.